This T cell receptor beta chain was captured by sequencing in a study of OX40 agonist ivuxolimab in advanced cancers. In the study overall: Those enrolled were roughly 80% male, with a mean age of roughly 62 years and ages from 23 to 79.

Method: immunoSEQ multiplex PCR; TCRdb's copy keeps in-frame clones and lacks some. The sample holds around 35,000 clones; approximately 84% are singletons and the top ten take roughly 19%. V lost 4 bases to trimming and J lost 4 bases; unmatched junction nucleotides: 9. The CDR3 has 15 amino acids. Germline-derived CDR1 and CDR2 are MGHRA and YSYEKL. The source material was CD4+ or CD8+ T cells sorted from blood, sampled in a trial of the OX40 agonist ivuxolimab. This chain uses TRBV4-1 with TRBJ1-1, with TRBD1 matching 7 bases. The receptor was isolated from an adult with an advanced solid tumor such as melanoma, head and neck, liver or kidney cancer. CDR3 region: CASSPSGTEFTEAFF. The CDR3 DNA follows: TGCGCCAGCAGCCCCTCCGGGACAGAGTTCACTGAAGCTTTCTTT.